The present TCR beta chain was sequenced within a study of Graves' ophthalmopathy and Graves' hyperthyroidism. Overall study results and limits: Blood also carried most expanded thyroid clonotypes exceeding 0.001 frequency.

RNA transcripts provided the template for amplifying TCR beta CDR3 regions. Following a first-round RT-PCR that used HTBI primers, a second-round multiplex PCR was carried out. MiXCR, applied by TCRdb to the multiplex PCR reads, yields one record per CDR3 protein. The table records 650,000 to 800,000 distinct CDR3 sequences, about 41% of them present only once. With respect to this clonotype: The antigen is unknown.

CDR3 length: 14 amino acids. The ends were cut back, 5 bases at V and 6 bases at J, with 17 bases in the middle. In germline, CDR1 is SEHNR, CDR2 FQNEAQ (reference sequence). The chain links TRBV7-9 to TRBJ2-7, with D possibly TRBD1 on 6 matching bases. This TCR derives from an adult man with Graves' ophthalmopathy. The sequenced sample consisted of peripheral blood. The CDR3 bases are TGTGCCAGCAGCCATACAGGGTACCCTATCGAGCAGTACTTC. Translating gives CASSHTGYPIEQYF.